Listed below are T cell receptor beta chains from one sample, sequenced in a study of shared clonotypes between healthy human individuals. Sequenced by immunoSEQ multiplex PCR; TCRdb stores in-frame clones only, minus some. Of about 820,000 clones in the sample, 92% were seen once. The material sequenced was naive CD8+ T cells sorted from blood. Source of these receptors: a man in his thirties or forties in good health. The CDR3 runs from the conserved cysteine through the conserved F or W.

J gene,V gene,CDR3 protein
TRBJ1-2,TRBV5-3,CISKTVTNYGYTF
TRBJ2-1,TRBV6-1,CASSAAQSSYNEQFF
TRBJ2-3,TRBV7-9,CASSFTGTSGTDTQYF
TRBJ2-7,TRBV2,CAIRTSGNHEQYF
TRBJ2-5,TRBV4-1,CASSQDKAGGRGETQYF
TRBJ2-2,TRBV30,CAWSGDRETGELFF
TRBJ1-5,TRBV6-5,CASSYTGSNQPQHF
TRBJ1-4,TRBV11-2,CASSLRWKTNEKLFF
TRBJ2-7,TRBV4-1,CASSQDSGGLYEQYF
TRBJ2-3,TRBV19,CASSIVSSGRGKDTQYF
TRBJ1-1,TRBV6-6,CASSYPGGLNTEAFF
TRBJ2-7,TRBV6-5,CASSYSLAGAYEQYF
TRBJ1-2,TRBV5-3,CARSFCREPVYGYTF
TRBJ2-3,TRBV11-2,CASYRDSTDTQYF
TRBJ1-5,TRBV27,CASSLEGFSNQPQHF
TRBJ2-7,TRBV18,CASSPGLASPYEQYF
TRBJ1-2,TRBV5-4,CASSPTGGGSYGYTF
TRBJ2-7,TRBV27,CASSLAGWTGGRYEQYF
TRBJ2-7,TRBV19,CASSIKQGPYEQYF
TRBJ2-1,TRBV18,CASSPPGQGTIMGANEQFF
TRBJ2-2,TRBV6-1,CASSELSGQGPGELFF
TRBJ2-7,TRBV28,CASSLNQGDGYEQYF
TRBJ2-2,TRBV28,CASSPTGAGQGKNTGELFF
TRBJ2-7,TRBV7-9,CASSGRGLYSYEQYF
TRBJ2-7,TRBV5-6,CASSLGQGAYEQYF
TRBJ2-2,TRBV15,CATSGDTGELFF
TRBJ2-3,TRBV11-2,CASSLGQGIDTQYF
TRBJ2-3,TRBV7-2,CASSTGTGTDTQYF
TRBJ2-2,TRBV29-1,CSVIGVGGTGELFF
TRBJ2-3,TRBV6-5,CASSYSYVDTQYF
TRBJ2-2,TRBV6-5,CASSYSITGLAGELFF
TRBJ2-1,TRBV29-1,CSVVPGNNEQFF
TRBJ1-1,TRBV7-3,CASSLGGRNTEAFF
TRBJ2-5,TRBV7-9,CASSPTQGQLRETQYF
TRBJ1-2,TRBV7-9,CASSETGTHYGYTF
TRBJ2-7,TRBV6-1,CASSDIGGDQDEQYF
TRBJ2-1,TRBV9,CASSGLYQPASFF